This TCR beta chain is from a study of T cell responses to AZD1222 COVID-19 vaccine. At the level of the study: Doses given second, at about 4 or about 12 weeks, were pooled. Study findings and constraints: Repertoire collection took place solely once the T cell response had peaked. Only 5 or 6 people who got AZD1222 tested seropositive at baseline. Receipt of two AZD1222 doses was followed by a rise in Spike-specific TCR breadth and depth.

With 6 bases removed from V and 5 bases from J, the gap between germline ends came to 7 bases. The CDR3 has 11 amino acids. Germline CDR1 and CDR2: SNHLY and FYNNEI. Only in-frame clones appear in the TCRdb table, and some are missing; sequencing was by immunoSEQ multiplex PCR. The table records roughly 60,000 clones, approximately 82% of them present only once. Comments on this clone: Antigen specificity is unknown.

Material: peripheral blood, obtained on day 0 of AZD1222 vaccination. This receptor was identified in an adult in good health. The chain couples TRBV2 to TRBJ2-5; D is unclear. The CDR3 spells CASSLWETQYF. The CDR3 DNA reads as TGTGCCAGCAGCCTCTGGGAGACCCAGTACTTC.